This paragraph reports one T cell receptor beta chain. Its target is unknown. Only in-frame clones appear in the TCRdb table, and some are missing; sequencing was by immunoSEQ multiplex PCR. Of roughly 190,000 clones in the sample, approximately 95% were seen once. This record belongs to a study of T cell responses to AZD1222 COVID-19 vaccine. Study-level points and caveats: Only six or seven AZD1222 recipients were seropositive at baseline. Within unmutated variant regions lay the reported targets of nearly half of spike-specific TCRs.

Here the sequenced sample was peripheral blood, taken on day 0 of AZD1222 vaccination. The sequence derives from an adult in good health.

The CDR3 bases are TGTGCCAGTAGTCAGGGACAGGGGGGGAGCGAGCAGTTCTTC. Amino acids: CASSQGQGGSEQFF. The chain joins TRBV19 to TRBJ2-1, with TRBD1 matching 11 bases. The J segment lost 10 bases and the V segment lost 5 bases, leaving 7 bases of the junction unmatched. Per the germline V gene, CDR1 is LNHDA and CDR2 is SQIVND (reference sequence). There are 14 residues in the CDR3.